This record covers a single T cell receptor beta chain. A read error may explain this, as a much larger clone is one base away. This specimen belongs to a study of blood T cells in healthy people across ages. The extraction recovered at least 6 micrograms of total RNA per sample. The CDR3 extends over 12 amino acids. Germline CDR1 is DFQATT and CDR2 is SNEGSKA (reference sequence). Using a J-beta primer mix together with a sample-barcoded 5' primer, a second PCR was run for roughly 6 to 12 cycles. In TCRdb, the 5' RACE reads were re-called with MiXCR into one record per CDR3 protein. The profile shows more than 900,000 distinct CDR3 sequences, roughly 29% of them singletons. This sample was shared with a second study, whose subject was T cells of mothers and their children.

This clonotype originated in a woman aged 40 to 55 in good health. The chain joins TRBV20-1 to TRBJ2-3, with a weak D call TRBD2 (5 bases). Sequencing was performed on blood. The CDR3 DNA sequence: TGCAGGGCTAGTCGGGACACAGATACGCAGTATTTT. Encoded protein: CRASRDTDTQYF.